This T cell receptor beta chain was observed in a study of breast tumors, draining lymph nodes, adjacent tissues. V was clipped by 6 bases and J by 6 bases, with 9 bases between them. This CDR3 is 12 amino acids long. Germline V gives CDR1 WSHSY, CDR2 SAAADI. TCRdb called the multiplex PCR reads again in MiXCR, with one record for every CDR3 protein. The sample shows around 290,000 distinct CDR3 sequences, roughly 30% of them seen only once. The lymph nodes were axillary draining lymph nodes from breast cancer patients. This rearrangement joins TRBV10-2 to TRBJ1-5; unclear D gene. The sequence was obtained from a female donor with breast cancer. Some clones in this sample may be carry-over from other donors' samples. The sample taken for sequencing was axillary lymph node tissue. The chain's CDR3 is CASRGTSQPQHF. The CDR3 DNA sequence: TGCGCCAGCAGGGGAACTAGTCAGCCCCAGCATTTT.